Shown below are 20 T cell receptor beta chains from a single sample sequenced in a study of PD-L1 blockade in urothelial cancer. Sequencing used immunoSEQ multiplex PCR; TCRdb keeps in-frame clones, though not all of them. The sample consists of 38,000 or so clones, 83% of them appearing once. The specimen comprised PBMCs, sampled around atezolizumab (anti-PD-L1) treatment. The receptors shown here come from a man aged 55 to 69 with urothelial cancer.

The CDR3 loop is CASSEEERVGSPLHF. The CDR3 bases are TGTGCCAGCAGTGAGGAGGAGAGGGTAGGTTCACCCCTCCACTTT. The chain employs TRBV2 and TRBJ1-6; the D is unclear. The CDR3 contains 15 residues. Trimming took 3 bases from V and 9 from J, leaving 15 bases between them. Germline V gives CDR1 SNHLY, CDR2 FYNNEI.

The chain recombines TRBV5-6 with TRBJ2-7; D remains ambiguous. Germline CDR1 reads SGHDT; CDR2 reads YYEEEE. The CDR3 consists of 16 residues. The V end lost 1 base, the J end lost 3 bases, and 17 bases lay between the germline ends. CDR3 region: CASSLRQKQLFYEQYF. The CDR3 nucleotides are TGTGCCAGCAGCTTGCGGCAAAAGCAACTATTCTACGAGCAGTACTTC.

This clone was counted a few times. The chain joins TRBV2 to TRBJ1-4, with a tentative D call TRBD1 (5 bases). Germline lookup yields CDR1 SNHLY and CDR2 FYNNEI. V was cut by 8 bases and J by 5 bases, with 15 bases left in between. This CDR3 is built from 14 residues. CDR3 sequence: CASGARAENEKLFF. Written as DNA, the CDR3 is TGTGCCAGCGGGGCTAGGGCTGAAAATGAAAAACTGTTTTTT.

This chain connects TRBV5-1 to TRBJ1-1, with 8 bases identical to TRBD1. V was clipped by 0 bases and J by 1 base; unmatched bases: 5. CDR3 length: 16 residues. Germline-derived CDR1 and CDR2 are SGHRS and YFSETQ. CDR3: CASSLGGGQANTEAFF. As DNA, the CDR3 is TGCGCCAGCAGCTTGGGGGGGGGACAGGCGAACACTGAAGCTTTCTTT.

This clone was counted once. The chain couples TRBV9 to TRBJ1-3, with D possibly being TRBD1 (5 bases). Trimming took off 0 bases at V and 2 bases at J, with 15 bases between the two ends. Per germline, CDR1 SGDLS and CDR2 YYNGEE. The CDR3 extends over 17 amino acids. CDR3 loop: CASSVVSGGRAGNTIYF. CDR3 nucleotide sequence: TGTGCCAGCAGCGTAGTGTCTGGGGGGAGAGCTGGAAACACCATATATTTT. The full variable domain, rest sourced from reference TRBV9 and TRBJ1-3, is DSGVTQTPKHLITATGQRVTLRCSPRSGDLSVYWYQQSLDQGLQFLIQYYNGEERAKGNILERFSAQQFPDLHSELNLSSLELGDSALYFCASSVVSGGRAGNTIYFGEGSWLTVV.

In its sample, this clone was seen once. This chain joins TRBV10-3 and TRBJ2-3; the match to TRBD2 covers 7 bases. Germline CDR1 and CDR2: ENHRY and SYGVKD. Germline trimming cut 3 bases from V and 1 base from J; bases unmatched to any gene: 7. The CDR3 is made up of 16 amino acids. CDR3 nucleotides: TGTGCCATCAGTGAAAGTCCGGGGGGACGCACAGATACGCAGTATTTT. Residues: CAISESPGGRTDTQYF.

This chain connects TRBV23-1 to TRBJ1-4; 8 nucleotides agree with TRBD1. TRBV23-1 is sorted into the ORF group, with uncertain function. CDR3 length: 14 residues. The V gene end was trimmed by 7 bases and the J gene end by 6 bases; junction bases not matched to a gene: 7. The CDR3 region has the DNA TGCGCCAGCAATCGGGACAGGCGAGATGAAAAACTGTTTTTT. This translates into CASNRDRRDEKLFF.

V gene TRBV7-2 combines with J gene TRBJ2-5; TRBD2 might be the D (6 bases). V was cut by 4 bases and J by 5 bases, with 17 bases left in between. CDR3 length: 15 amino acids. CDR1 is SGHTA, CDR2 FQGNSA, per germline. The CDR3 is CASSWQGGGRETQYF. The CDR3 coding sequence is TGTGCCAGCAGCTGGCAGGGTGGAGGGAGGGAGACCCAGTACTTC. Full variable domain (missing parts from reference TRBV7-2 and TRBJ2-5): GAGVSQSPSNKVTEKGKDVELRCDPISGHTALYWYRQSLGQGLEFLIYFQGNSAPDKSGLPSDRFSAERTGGSVSTLTIQRTQQEDSAVYLCASSWQGGGRETQYFGPGTRLLVL.

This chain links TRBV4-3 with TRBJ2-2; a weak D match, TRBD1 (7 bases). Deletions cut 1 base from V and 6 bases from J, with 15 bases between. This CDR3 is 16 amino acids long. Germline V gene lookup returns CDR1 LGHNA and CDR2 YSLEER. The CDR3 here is CASSQAPTGRSGELFF. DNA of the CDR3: TGCGCCAGCAGCCAAGCCCCGACAGGGAGGTCCGGGGAGCTGTTTTTT.

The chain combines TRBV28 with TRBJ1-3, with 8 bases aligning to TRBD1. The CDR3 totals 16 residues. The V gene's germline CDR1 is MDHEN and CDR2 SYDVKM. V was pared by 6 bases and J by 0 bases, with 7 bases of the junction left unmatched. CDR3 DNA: TGTGCCAGCAGGCCCTCTGGGACAGGCTCTGGAAACACCATATATTTT. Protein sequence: CASRPSGTGSGNTIYF.

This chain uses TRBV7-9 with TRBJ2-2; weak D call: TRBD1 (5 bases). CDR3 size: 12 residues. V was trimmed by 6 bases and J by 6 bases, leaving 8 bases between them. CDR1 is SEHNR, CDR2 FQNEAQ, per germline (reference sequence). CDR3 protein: CASRKGSGELFF. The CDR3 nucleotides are TGTGCCAGCAGGAAGGGGTCCGGGGAGCTGTTTTTT. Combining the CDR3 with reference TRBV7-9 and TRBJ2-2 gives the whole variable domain DTGVSQNPRHKITKRGQNVTFRCDPISEHNRLYWYRQTLGQGPEFLTYFQNEAQLEKSRLLSDRFSAERPKGSFSTLEIQRTEQGDSAMYLCASRKGSGELFFGEGSRLTVL.

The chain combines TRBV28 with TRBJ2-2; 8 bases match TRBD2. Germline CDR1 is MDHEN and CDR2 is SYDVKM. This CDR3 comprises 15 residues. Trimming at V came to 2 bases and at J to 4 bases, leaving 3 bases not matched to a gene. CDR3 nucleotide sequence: TGTGCCAGCAGTTTACTCGGGACTAGCACCGGGGAGCTGTTTTTT. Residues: CASSLLGTSTGELFF.

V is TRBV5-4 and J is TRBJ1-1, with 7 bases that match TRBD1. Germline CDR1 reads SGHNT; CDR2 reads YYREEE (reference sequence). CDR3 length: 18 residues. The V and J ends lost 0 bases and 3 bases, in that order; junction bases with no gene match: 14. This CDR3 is CASSLAGRGGGFDTEAFF. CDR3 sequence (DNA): TGTGCCAGCAGCTTGGCCGGACGAGGGGGCGGTTTTGACACTGAAGCTTTCTTT.

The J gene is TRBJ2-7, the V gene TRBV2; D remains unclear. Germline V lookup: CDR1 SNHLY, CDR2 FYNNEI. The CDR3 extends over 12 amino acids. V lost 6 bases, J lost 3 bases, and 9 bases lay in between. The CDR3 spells CASRLFSYEQYF. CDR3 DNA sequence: TGTGCCAGCAGACTCTTTAGCTACGAGCAGTACTTC.

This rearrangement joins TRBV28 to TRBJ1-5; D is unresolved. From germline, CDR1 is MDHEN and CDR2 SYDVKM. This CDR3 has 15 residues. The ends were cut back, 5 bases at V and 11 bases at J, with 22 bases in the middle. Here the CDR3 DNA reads TGTGCCAGCAGTCCGCCCCTGGGCCAAATTCGGACCCAGCATTTT. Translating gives CASSPPLGQIRTQHF.

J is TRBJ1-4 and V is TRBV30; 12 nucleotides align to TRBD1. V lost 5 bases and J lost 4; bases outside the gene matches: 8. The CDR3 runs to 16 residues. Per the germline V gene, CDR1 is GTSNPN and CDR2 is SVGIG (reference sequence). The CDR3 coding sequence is TGTGCCTGGGGGACAGGGGGCACGGGGGGTAATGAAAAACTGTTTTTT. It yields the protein CAWGTGGTGGNEKLFF.

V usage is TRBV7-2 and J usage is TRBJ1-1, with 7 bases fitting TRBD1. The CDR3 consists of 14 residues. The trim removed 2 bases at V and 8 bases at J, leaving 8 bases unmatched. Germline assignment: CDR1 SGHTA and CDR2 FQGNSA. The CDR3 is CASSLRGTEQEAFF. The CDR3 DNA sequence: TGTGCCAGCAGCTTAAGGGGGACAGAACAGGAAGCTTTCTTT. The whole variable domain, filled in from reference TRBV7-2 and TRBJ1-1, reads GAGVSQSPSNKVTEKGKDVELRCDPISGHTALYWYRQSLGQGLEFLIYFQGNSAPDKSGLPSDRFSAERTGGSVSTLTIQRTQQEDSAVYLCASSLRGTEQEAFFGQGTRLTVV.

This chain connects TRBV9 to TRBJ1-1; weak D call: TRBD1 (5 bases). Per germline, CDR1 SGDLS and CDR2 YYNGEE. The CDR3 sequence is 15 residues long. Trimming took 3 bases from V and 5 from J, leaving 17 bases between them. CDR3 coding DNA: TGTGCCAGCAGCGAGGAGGCGGGGGGATTTACTGAAGCTTTCTTT. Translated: CASSEEAGGFTEAFF.

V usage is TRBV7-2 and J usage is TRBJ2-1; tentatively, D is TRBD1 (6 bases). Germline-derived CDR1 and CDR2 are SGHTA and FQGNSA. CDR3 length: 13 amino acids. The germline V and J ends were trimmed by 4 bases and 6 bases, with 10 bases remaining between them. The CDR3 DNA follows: TGTGCCAGCAGCTATCGAGGGGGCAATGAGCAGTTCTTC. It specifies CASSYRGGNEQFF.

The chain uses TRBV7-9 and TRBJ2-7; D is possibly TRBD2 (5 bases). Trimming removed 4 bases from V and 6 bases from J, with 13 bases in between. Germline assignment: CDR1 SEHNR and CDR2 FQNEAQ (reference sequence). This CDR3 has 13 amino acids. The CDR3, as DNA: TGTGCCAGCAGCTCGCCGAATCGGGGCGAGCAGTACTTC. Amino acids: CASSSPNRGEQYF.